This T cell receptor beta chain was sequenced during a study of CD8+ T cells in alopecia areata. Study context: Dosing with tofacitinib proceeded for 6 to 18 months, followed by 6 months off drug.

It was cDNA, reverse transcribed from extracted RNA, that served as the sequencing template. Data came from immunoSEQ multiplex PCR; TCRdb stores just in-frame clones and leaves some out. The sample includes over 80,000 clones, roughly 46% of them seen just once. This clone was seen a single time. Its antigen remains unidentified. This CDR3 spans 12 amino acids. With 4 bases removed from V and 3 bases from J, the gap between germline ends came to 7 bases. Germline lookup yields CDR1 MNHEY and CDR2 SMNVEV (reference sequence). Whole-study findings and limits: Mouse data revealed clearer TCR sharing than patient data did, a gap possibly tied to HLA.

Treatment specified: oral pan-JAK inhibitor, 5-10 mg twice daily. The sequence was obtained from a human donor with alopecia areata. V is TRBV27 and J is TRBJ2-7; D is unresolved. The sample was CD8+ T cells sorted from blood, taken at week 24, from a patient treated with tofacitinib. In DNA form, the CDR3 reads TGTGCCAGCAGTTCCGCCCACTACGAGCAGTACTTC. This codes for CASSSAHYEQYF.